The 15 T cell receptor beta chains reported below all come from one sample, sequenced in a study of early T cells in non-severe SARS-CoV-2 infection. Via MiXCR, TCRdb re-called the 5' RACE reads, giving one row per CDR3 protein. The repertoire holds 70,000 to 90,000 distinct CDR3 sequences, with over 9% as singletons. Sequencing was done on a sample of whole blood. The source of these receptors is an adult who was a healthcare worker with PCR-confirmed SARS-CoV-2 infection or an uninfected control (not recorded which).

This chain links TRBV20-1 with TRBJ1-3; TRBD1 aligns across 8 bases. The V gene's germline CDR1 is DFQATT and CDR2 SNEGSKA (reference sequence). The trim removed 2 bases at V and 3 bases at J, leaving 3 bases unmatched. This CDR3 spans 14 amino acids. CDR3 region: CSARPGQGGNTIYF. The CDR3 DNA reads as TGCAGTGCTAGACCCGGACAGGGTGGAAACACCATATATTTT.

This clonotype has more than one count but fewer than ten. The genes are TRBV9 and TRBJ1-4; D remains ambiguous. CDR3 size: 14 residues. The V end was cut by 2 bases, the J end by 0 bases, with 5 bases between. CDR1 and CDR2 (germline): SGDLS, YYNGEE. This CDR3 is CASSVSATNEKLFF. DNA for the CDR3: TGTGCCAGCAGCGTGAGTGCAACTAATGAAAAACTGTTTTTT.

This clonotype showed up many times. The chain carries TRBV12-3 or TRBV12-4 and TRBJ1-2, with D hard to call. There are 15 residues in the CDR3. The V and J ends lost 5 bases and 8 bases respectively, with 21 bases between them. The CDR3 nucleotides read TGTGCCAGCAGTCGCGGGGAGGCTGGGTTTGGCGGCTACACCTTC. It encodes CASSRGEAGFGGYTF.

A few counts support this clonotype. V and J are TRBV30 and TRBJ2-7; the D gene could be TRBD1 or TRBD2 (5 bases each). This CDR3 comprises 12 residues. CDR1 GTSNPN and CDR2 SVGIG come from the germline V gene (reference sequence). V was pared by 1 base and J by 3 bases, with 7 bases between. Written as DNA, the CDR3 is TGTGCCTGGAGTGGGGGGAGCTACGAGCAGTACTTC. Translation: CAWSGGSYEQYF.

This clonotype was seen more than once but under ten times. The gene calls are TRBV12-3 or TRBV12-4 and TRBJ2-3; 8 nucleotides agree with TRBD2. The ends lost 1 base at V and 5 bases at J; junction bases unmatched: 8. The CDR3 consists of 16 residues. The CDR3 sequence is CASSLEGSGGGDTQYF. The CDR3, as DNA: TGTGCCAGCAGTTTAGAGGGAAGCGGGGGAGGAGATACGCAGTATTTT.

This clonotype was detected ten times or more. The chain uses TRBV5-1 and TRBJ1-1, with 8 bases fitting TRBD1. Germline loops: CDR1 SGHRS, CDR2 YFSETQ. V lost 3 bases, J lost 1 base, and 2 bases stayed unmatched. The CDR3 sequence is 14 residues long. The CDR3 region has the DNA TGCGCCAGCAGCTCAGACAGGGGGAACACTGAAGCTTTCTTT. The encoded protein is CASSSDRGNTEAFF.

This clonotype has at least ten counts. The chain recombines TRBV6-6 with TRBJ1-4, with 7 nucleotides matching TRBD1. The CDR3 totals 14 residues. Germline V CDR1 and CDR2: MNHNY, SVGAGI (reference sequence). J gave up 8 bases and V 6 bases, and 9 bases lay outside the gene matches. This chain's CDR3 is CASRHRDSYEKLFF. The CDR3 bases are TGTGCCAGCAGGCACCGGGACAGCTACGAAAAACTGTTTTTT.

V gene TRBV2 combines with J gene TRBJ1-1, with D perhaps matching TRBD1 (5 bases). This CDR3 is built from 13 residues. The germline V gene encodes CDR1 SNHLY and CDR2 FYNNEI. Trimming cost V 4 bases and J 9 bases, with 15 bases left between them. The DNA of the CDR3 is TGTGCCAGCAGTGCAACGGGACGGCCTAAAGCTTTCTTT. Protein sequence: CASSATGRPKAFF.

This clonotype has only a few counts. The genes are TRBV19 and TRBJ2-1; D is unresolved. The V end lost 4 bases, the J end lost 5 bases, and 15 bases lay between the germline ends. Germline assignment: CDR1 LNHDA and CDR2 SQIVND (reference sequence). The CDR3 length is 15 residues. CDR3: CASSKVLMPNNEQFF. The CDR3 DNA reads as TGTGCCAGTAGTAAGGTACTGATGCCGAACAATGAGCAGTTCTTC. Complete variable domain (other parts from reference TRBV19 and TRBJ2-1): DGGITQSPKYLFRKEGQNVTLSCEQNLNHDAMYWYRQDPGQGLRLIYYSQIVNDFQKGDIAEGYSVSREKKESFPLTVTSAQKNPTAFYLCASSKVLMPNNEQFFGPGTRLTVL.

V and J are TRBV28 and TRBJ2-3; D is perhaps TRBD2 (5 bases). The CDR3 runs 13 residues. Germline CDR1 MDHEN, CDR2 SYDVKM. Trimming pared 7 bases from V and 0 bases from J, leaving 8 bases between. Written as DNA, the CDR3 is TGTGCCAGCAATCGGGATAGCACAGATACGCAGTATTTT. Translation gives CASNRDSTDTQYF.

This clonotype was observed many times. J is TRBJ2-1 and V is TRBV4-3, with TRBD1 as a possible D gene (6 bases). The CDR3 length is 14 residues. Trimming stripped 0 bases from V and 8 bases from J, with 11 bases between. Germline lookup yields CDR1 LGHNA and CDR2 YSLEER. CDR3 in DNA: TGCGCCAGCAGCCAAGACAGGGGATTTGATGAGCAGTTCTTC. The encoded protein is CASSQDRGFDEQFF.

This clonotype was recorded a few times. V and J are TRBV3-1 and TRBJ2-2; the match to TRBD1 covers 9 bases. The CDR3 sequence is 17 residues long. The ends lost 3 bases at V and 0 bases at J; junction bases unmatched: 5. Germline V gives CDR1 LGHDT, CDR2 YNNKEL (reference sequence). The CDR3 loop reads CASSHIRDRANTGELFF. CDR3 coding DNA: TGTGCCAGCAGCCATATAAGGGACAGGGCGAACACCGGGGAGCTGTTTTTT.

V usage is TRBV5-4 and J usage is TRBJ1-2; D gene uncertain. Germline CDR1 and CDR2: SGHNT and YYREEE (reference sequence). Trimming cost V 1 base and J 8 bases, with 9 bases left between them. CDR3 length: 12 amino acids. The CDR3 nucleotides are TGTGCCAGCAGCTTGAGTCCCTTCGGCTACACCTTC. Amino acid sequence: CASSLSPFGYTF.

This rearrangement joins TRBV29-1 to TRBJ2-1; TRBD2 aligns across 8 bases. The CDR3 contains 12 residues. Per the germline V gene, CDR1 is SQVTM and CDR2 is ANQGSEA. V lost 1 base and J lost 13; bases outside the gene matches: 6. CDR3 sequence reads: CSVEGTGGLQFF. In DNA, the CDR3 is TGCAGCGTTGAAGGGACGGGGGGGCTTCAGTTCTTC.

This clonotype has at least ten counts. The V gene is TRBV4-2, the J gene TRBJ2-7; D may be TRBD2 (5 bases). Germline V gene lookup returns CDR1 LGHNA and CDR2 YNFKEQ. The length of the CDR3 is 15 residues. V was pared by 3 bases and J by 0 bases, with 12 bases between. CDR3 sequence reads: CASSHGPGSSYEQYF. The CDR3 nucleotides read TGTGCCAGCAGCCATGGTCCGGGGAGCTCCTACGAGCAGTACTTC.